This T cell receptor beta chain was profiled in a study of T cell repertoires in ileal Crohn's disease (dated by TCRdb to between 2019 and 2020). General notes on the study: Median disease duration was roughly 8 years, and about a third of patients were identified as active smokers at the time of surgery. Every patient underwent surgery because of a complication, which was stricturing disease in roughly 60% of cases and penetrating disease in approximately 40%. The M0 samples consisted of biopsies taken from the inflamed part of the ileum within the surgical resection specimen. Roughly half of the patients were given postoperative therapy, with about 18 on anti-TNF agents and over 9 on thiopurines. A prospective multicentre cohort supplied the roughly 57 Crohn's disease patients whose TCR repertoires were analysed. A Rutgeerts score higher than i0 was the definition used for endoscopic postoperative recurrence. Running in parallel with the study was a multicentre cohort set up to find predictors of early endoscopic recurrence following ileocolonic resection. Around 550 nanograms of biopsy DNA per sample were submitted for commercial TCRB immunosequencing. A total of around 150 mucosal samples from 57 patients were sequenced, collected from several sites on the surgical specimen as well as at postoperative endoscopy. On the study overall, not on this receptor specifically: Sorted CD8 T cells carried more high-frequency clones than CD4 T cells, suggesting mucosal expansions were mainly CD8. Higher percentages of high-frequency clones at the time of surgery were linked to endoscopic recurrence, and every patient with clonality above 26.8% (18/57) had recurrence. Only a subgroup of patients, of unstated size, had mucosal CD4 and CD8 T cells sorted and sequenced. Patients who were active smokers at surgery had a significantly higher proportion of clonal expansions than non-smokers (around 26% vs 18%, p=0.02).

The time point label corresponds to: inflamed ileum from the surgical specimen. Adults with ileal or ileocolonic Crohn's disease for whom ileocolonic resection was indicated were considered eligible. Before DNA extraction, whole ileal mucosal biopsies were kept frozen at -80 degrees C. Genomic DNA was extracted from frozen whole biopsies using a TRizol-based method and was quantified with a NanoDrop 2000 spectrophotometer. In regard to this clone: Its antigen is still unknown. Qualities for individual bases were not recorded, and no much larger clone is one base off.

There are 13 amino acids in the CDR3, from cysteine to phenylalanine inclusive. Kept here is only the CDR3 DNA, which spans 39 bases and is read in frame from base 1. The junction shows trimming of 6 bases on V and 6 bases on J, and the gene matches do not reach 4 bases of it. CDR1 MDHEN and CDR2 SYDVKM were looked up in the germline V gene. Libraries were constructed by the immunoSEQ multiplex PCR assay. Adaptive Biotechnology amplified CDR3 regions from genomic DNA with a two-step multiplex PCR that controlled for amplification bias. Primers covering every V and J gene segment were used in the first PCR, while barcodes and Illumina adapters were added in the second PCR. CDR3 libraries were sequenced using an Illumina instrument. As for the authors' bioinformatics: Vendor-provided pipelines were combined with custom analysis of raw data in R/Bioconductor under R version 3.3.0. Clonality, which ranges from 0 to 1, was calculated as the inverse of the normalised Shannon entropy across all productive clones. High-frequency clones were defined as the share of the repertoire taken up by the top 100 clones, keeping only clones that passed a 95% confidence test. Overlap between samples was measured with the Morisita-Horn index, while repertoire diversity was measured with the Simpson index. TCRdb provides this immuneACCESS table in a form limited to in-frame rearrangements. Some clones are lacking; in checked studies, under half of them reflect an unresolved V gene, and why the rest are absent is not known. V, J and clone size are taken as reported in that table, and D and trimming were inferred from the DNA itself. The sample contains approximately 16,000 clones, around 90% of them found a single time. The ten largest clones represent 7.1% of the sample.

The clonotype originates from an adult with Crohn's disease. The chain links TRBV28 with TRBJ2-2; 7 central bases correspond to TRBD2. What was sequenced was ileal tissue. CDR3 region: CASRRREAGELFF. The base sequence is TGTGCCAGCAGGAGACGGGAGGCCGGGGAGCTGTTTTTT.